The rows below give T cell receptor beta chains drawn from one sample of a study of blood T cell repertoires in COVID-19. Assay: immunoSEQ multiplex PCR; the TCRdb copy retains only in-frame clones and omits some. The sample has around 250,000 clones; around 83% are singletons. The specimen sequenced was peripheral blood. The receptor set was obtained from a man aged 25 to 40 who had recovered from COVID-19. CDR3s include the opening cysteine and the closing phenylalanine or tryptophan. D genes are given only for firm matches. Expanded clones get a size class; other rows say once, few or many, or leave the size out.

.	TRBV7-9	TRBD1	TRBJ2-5	TGTGCCAGCAGCCCAGGGACAGGGTATCTCCAAGAGACCCAGTACTTC	CASSPGTGYLQETQYF
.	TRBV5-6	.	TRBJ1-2	TGTGCCAGCAGCTTTGGGAGGGGCGCTCCTATTTATGGCTACACCTTC	CASSFGRGAPIYGYTF
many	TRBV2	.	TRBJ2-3	TGTGCCAGCAGTGTTAGCTTCGATACGCAGTATTTT	CASSVSFDTQYF
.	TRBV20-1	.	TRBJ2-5	TGCAGTGCCCAGGTTGGGGAGACCCAGTACTTC	CSAQVGETQYF
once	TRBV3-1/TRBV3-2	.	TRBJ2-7	TGTGCCAGCAGCCAAGAAGGCATACATGAGGACGAGCAGTACTTC	CASSQEGIHEDEQYF
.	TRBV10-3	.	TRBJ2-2	TGTGCCATCAGTCCTTCTGCGGACACCGGGGAGCTGTTTTTT	CAISPSADTGELFF
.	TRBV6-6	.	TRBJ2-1	TGTGCCAGCAGTTACTCGATTCAGGGCGCTGAGCAGTTCTTC	CASSYSIQGAEQFF
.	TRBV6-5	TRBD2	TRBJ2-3	TGTGCCAGCAGTTATCGGGGGGGAAACACAGATACGCAGTATTTT	CASSYRGGNTDTQYF
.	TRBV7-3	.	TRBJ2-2	TGTGCCAGCAGCTCACAGGGAACCGGGGAGCTGTTTTTT	CASSSQGTGELFF
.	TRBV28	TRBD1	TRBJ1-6	TGTGCCAGCAGTTCGGGACAGGGACGATCACCCCTCCACTTT	CASSSGQGRSPLHF
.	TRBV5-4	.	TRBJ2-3	TGTGCCAGCAGCTTTCCCGGACAGCTGATTTTC	CASSFPGQLIF
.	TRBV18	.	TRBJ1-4	TGTGCCAGCTCACCACCGGAGAGGAGACCGAATGAAAAACTGTTTTTT	CASSPPERRPNEKLFF
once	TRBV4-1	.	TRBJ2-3	TGCGCCAGCAGCCAAGGAGGTTCAGATACGCAGTATTTT	CASSQGGSDTQYF
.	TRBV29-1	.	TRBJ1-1	TGCAGCGTTGCAGGGGTCCCTGAAGCTTTCTTT	CSVAGVPEAFF
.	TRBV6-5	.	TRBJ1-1	TGTGCCAGCAAGCTTATGTACACTGAAGCTTTCTTT	CASKLMYTEAFF
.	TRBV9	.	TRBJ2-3	TGTGCCAGCAGCGGTAGTTCCTGGAGCACAGATACGCAGTATTTT	CASSGSSWSTDTQYF
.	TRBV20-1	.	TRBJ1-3	TGCAGTGCTAGGGGCGAATACACCATATATTTT	CSARGEYTIYF
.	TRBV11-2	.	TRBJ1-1	TGTGCCAGCAGTCCGGGTTGGCGCACTGAAGCTTTCTTT	CASSPGWRTEAFF
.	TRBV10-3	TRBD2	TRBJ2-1	TGTGCCATCAGTGGGGCTAGCGGGGGGGCGGCGGGTAATGAGCAGTTCTTC	CAISGASGGAAGNEQFF
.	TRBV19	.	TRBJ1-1	TGTGCCAGTAGTATGCACAGGGTCGCTGAAGCTTTCTTT	CASSMHRVAEAFF
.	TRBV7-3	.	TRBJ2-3	TGTGCCAGCAGCTCCGGCACAGATACGCAGTATTTT	CASSSGTDTQYF
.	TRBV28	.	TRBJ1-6	TGTGCCAGCAGTTTCAGGGCCTTTGGGTCCTGGCTCTATAATTCACCCCTCCACTTT	CASSFRAFGSWLYNSPLHF
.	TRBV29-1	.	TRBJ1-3	TGCAGCGCTGTACAGGGTAGCTCTGGAAACACCATATATTTT	CSAVQGSSGNTIYF
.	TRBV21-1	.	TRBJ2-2	TGTGCCAGATGGACTAGCGGGGGCCATATTTCGAACACCGGGGAGCTGTTTTTT	CARWTSGGHISNTGELFF
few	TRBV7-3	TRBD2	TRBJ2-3	TGTGCCAGCAGCTTAACTAGCGGGGGAGTTGATACGCAGTATTTT	CASSLTSGGVDTQYF
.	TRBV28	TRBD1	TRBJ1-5	TGTGCCAGCAGGGACAGGCTCAATCAGCCCCAGCATTTT	CASRDRLNQPQHF
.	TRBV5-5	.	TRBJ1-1	TGTGCCAGCAGCTTGGACGGGTATTGGGACACTGAAGCTTTCTTT	CASSLDGYWDTEAFF
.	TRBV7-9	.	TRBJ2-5	TGTGCCAGCAGCCCGGATCGACAGCACCAAGAGACCCAGTACTTC	CASSPDRQHQETQYF
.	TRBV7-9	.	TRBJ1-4	TGTGCCAGCAGCTCGGGAAACCGCCGTGAAAAACTGTTTTTT	CASSSGNRREKLFF
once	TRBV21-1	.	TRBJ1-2	TGTGCCAGCAGCAAATTGAGTCCAGCGTACTATGGCTACACCTTC	CASSKLSPAYYGYTF
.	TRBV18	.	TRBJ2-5	TGTGCCAGCTCACCACCGTTACAGGAAGAGACCCAGTACTTC	CASSPPLQEETQYF
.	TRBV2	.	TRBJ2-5	TGTGCCAGCAGTGAATTGGCTGGGACCCAGTACTTC	CASSELAGTQYF
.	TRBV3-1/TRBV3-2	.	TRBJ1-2	TGTGCCAGCAGCTCTCGGGGGGGTTTGGACTATGGCTACACCTTC	CASSSRGGLDYGYTF
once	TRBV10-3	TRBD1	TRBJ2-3	TGTGCCATCAGCCAGGACAGGGGCACAGATACGCAGTATTTT	CAISQDRGTDTQYF
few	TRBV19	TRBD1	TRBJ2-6	TGTGCCAGTAGGGACAGGGTTCACTCTGGGGCCAACGTCCTGACTTTC	CASRDRVHSGANVLTF
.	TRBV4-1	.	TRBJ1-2	TGCGCCAGCAGCCAAGACGGCTATGGCTACACCTTC	CASSQDGYGYTF
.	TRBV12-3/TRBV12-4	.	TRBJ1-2	TGTGCCAGCAGGACAGGAGATGATGGCTACACCTTC	CASRTGDDGYTF
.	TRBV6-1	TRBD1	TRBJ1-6	TGTGCCAGCAGTGAACAACAGGGGAATTCACCCCTCCACTTT	CASSEQQGNSPLHF
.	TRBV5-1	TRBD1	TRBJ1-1	TGCGCCAGCAGCTCGGCGACAGGGTATCGCACTGAAGCTTTCTTT	CASSSATGYRTEAFF
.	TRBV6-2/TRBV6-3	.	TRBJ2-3	TGTGCCAGCAGTATGTCCGCAGATACGCAGTATTTT	CASSMSADTQYF
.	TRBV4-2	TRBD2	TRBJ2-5	TGTGCCAGCAGCCAAGTTTGGGCTACCGGGACTAGCGGGGGCGGAGGAGAGACCCAGTACTTC	CASSQVWATGTSGGGGETQYF
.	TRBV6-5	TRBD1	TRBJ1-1	TGTGCCAGCAGTTCCTATACAGGGGAGACTGAAGCTTTCTTT	CASSSYTGETEAFF
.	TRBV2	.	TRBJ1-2	TGTGCCAGCAGGAATAACCGTCGGGGGAGTCGCACCTTC	CASRNNRRGSRTF
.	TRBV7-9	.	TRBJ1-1	TGTGCCAGCAGCCAGGAGGCGGGGACTGAAGCTTTCTTT	CASSQEAGTEAFF
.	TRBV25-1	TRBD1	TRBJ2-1	TGTGCCAGCGCCCAGGGGCAGGGGGCTAACAATGAGCAGTTCTTC	CASAQGQGANNEQFF